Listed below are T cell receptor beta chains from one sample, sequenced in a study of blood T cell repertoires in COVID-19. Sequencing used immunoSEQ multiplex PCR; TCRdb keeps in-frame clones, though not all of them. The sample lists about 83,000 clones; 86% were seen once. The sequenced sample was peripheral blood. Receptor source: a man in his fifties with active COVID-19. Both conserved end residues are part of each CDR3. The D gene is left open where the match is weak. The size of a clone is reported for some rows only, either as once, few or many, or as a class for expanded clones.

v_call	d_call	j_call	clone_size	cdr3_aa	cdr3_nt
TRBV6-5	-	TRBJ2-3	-	CASSSGSGSGGTQYF	TGTGCCAGCAGTTCCGGGTCCGGGAGTGGGGGTACGCAGTATTTT
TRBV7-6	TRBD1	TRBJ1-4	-	CASSADRVNEKLFF	TGTGCCAGCAGCGCAGACAGGGTTAATGAAAAACTGTTTTTT
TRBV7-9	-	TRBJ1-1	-	CASTLEGVIAFF	TGTGCCAGCACCTTAGAAGGAGTGATAGCTTTCTTT
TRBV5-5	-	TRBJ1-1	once	CASSLGDTEAFF	TGTGCCAGCAGCTTAGGGGACACTGAAGCTTTCTTT
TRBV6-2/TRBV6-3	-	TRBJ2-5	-	CASIPGGSGEETQYF	TGTGCCAGCATCCCCGGAGGGAGCGGAGAAGAGACCCAGTACTTC
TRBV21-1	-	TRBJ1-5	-	CASSFGQGIQPQHF	-
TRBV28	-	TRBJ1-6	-	CASSQYRVSSYNSPLHF	TGTGCCAGCAGTCAGTACAGGGTGAGCTCCTATAATTCACCCCTCCACTTT
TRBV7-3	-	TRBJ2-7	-	CASSLNPGAYEQYF	TGTGCCAGCAGCTTAAACCCCGGGGCCTACGAGCAGTACTTC
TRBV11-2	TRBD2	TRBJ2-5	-	CASSLRAGGGQGTQYF	TGTGCCAGCAGCTTGAGGGCGGGAGGGGGCCAGGGGACCCAGTACTTC
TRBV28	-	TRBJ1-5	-	CASSSRWHNQPQHF	TGTGCCAGCAGCTCGAGGTGGCACAATCAGCCCCAGCATTTT
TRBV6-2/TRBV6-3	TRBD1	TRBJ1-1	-	CASSFPNRGNTEAFF	TGTGCCAGCAGTTTCCCGAACAGGGGGAACACTGAAGCTTTCTTT
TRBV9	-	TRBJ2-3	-	CASSAPQTDRDTDTQYF	TGTGCCAGCAGCGCCCCCCAGACGGACAGAGACACAGATACGCAGTATTTT
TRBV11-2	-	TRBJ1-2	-	CASSQGLSYGYTF	TGTGCCAGCAGCCAGGGACTGAGCTATGGCTACACCTTC
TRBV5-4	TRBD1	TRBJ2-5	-	CASSNPTGAQETQYF	TGTGCCAGCAGTAACCCCACAGGGGCCCAAGAGACCCAGTACTTC
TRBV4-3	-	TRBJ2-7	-	CASSQLGTQSYEQYF	TGCGCCAGCAGCCAATTGGGGACTCAATCCTACGAGCAGTACTTC
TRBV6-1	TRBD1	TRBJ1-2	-	CASSEYRGLGGYTF	TGTGCCAGCAGTGAATACAGGGGGCTCGGGGGCTACACCTTC
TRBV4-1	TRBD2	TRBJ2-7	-	CASRSGSSHEQYF	TGCGCCAGCCGGAGCGGGAGTAGCCACGAGCAGTACTTC
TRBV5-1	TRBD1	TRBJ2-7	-	CASSIRQGEVQYF	TGCGCCAGCAGCATTAGACAGGGTGAGGTGCAGTACTTC
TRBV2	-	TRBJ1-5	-	CASSDAGSGNQPQHF	TGTGCCAGCAGTGACGCGGGTAGCGGCAATCAGCCCCAGCATTTT
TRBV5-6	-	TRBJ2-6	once	CASSPRGYSGANVLTF	TGTGCCAGCAGCCCCCGGGGATACTCTGGGGCCAACGTCCTGACTTTC
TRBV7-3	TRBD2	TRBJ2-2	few	CASSLTSGSSRRELFF	TGTGCCAGCAGCCTAACTAGCGGGAGTTCTCGTAGGGAGCTGTTTTTT
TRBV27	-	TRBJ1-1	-	CASSLCWVWTPRESEAFF	TGTGCCAGCAGCCTCTGTTGGGTATGGACACCCCGGGAGTCTGAAGCTTTCTTT
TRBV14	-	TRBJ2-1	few	CASSPGPLGEQFF	TGTGCCAGCAGCCCGGGTCCTCTCGGTGAGCAGTTCTTC
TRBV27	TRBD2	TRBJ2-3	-	CASKRDYVTDTQYF	TGTGCCAGCAAGAGGGACTATGTCACAGATACGCAGTATTTT
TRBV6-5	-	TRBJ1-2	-	CASGGGYGYTF	TGTGCCAGCGGGGGGGGGTATGGCTACACCTTC
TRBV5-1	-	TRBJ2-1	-	CASSPGSSDEQFF	TGCGCCAGCAGCCCCGGGTCCTCGGATGAGCAGTTCTTC
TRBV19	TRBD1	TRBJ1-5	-	CASSPGGRGHQPQHF	TGTGCCAGTAGCCCCGGGGGCAGGGGGCATCAGCCCCAGCATTTT
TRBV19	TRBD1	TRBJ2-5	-	CASSRDRGAETQYF	TGTGCCAGTAGTAGAGACAGGGGGGCAGAGACCCAGTACTTC
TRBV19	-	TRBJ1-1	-	CASSIVQGGNTEAFF	TGTGCCAGTAGTATAGTACAGGGCGGAAACACTGAAGCTTTCTTT
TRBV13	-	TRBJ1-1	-	CASSSPAYPSGFVEAFF	TGTGCCAGCAGCTCACCCGCCTACCCTTCCGGGTTTGTGGAGGCTTTCTTT
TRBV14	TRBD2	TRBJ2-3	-	CASSKPGLAGTGTDTQYF	TGTGCCAGCAGCAAACCGGGACTAGCGGGAACCGGCACAGATACGCAGTATTTT
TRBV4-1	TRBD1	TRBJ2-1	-	CASSQDSTGGKDNEQFF	TGCGCCAGCAGCCAAGATTCGACAGGGGGTAAAGACAATGAGCAGTTCTTC
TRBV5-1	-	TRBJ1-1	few	CASSLAGLGHTEAFF	TGCGCCAGCAGCTTGGCCGGACTGGGTCACACTGAAGCTTTCTTT
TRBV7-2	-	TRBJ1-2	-	CASSPSGALRGAYGYTF	TGTGCCAGCAGCCCGTCAGGGGCTCTAAGAGGTGCCTATGGCTACACCTTC
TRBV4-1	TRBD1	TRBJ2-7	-	CASSQTGDSAYEQYF	TGCGCCAGCAGCCAAACAGGGGACAGCGCCTACGAGCAGTACTTC
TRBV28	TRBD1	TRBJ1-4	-	CASSPPYRGRGEKLFF	TGTGCCAGCAGTCCTCCCTACAGGGGGCGGGGAGAAAAACTGTTTTTT
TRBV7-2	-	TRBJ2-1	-	CASSLGAGVYNEQFF	TGTGCCAGCAGCTTGGGGGCGGGAGTCTACAATGAGCAGTTCTTC
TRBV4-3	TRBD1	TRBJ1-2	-	CASSQDRAAGGNGYTF	TGCGCCAGCAGCCAAGATAGGGCCGCAGGGGGAAATGGCTACACCTTC
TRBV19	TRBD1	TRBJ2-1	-	CASGTGSSYNEQFF	TGTGCCAGCGGGACAGGAAGCTCCTACAATGAGCAGTTCTTC
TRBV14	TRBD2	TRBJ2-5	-	CASSTRGGPLTQYF	TGTGCCAGCAGCACGCGGGGGGGCCCCCTGACCCAGTACTTC
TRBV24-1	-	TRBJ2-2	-	CATSSVLPYTGELFF	TGTGCCACCAGTTCGGTGCTCCCTTACACCGGGGAGCTGTTTTTT
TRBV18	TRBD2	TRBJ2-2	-	CASSPLPGLAAAVRPGELFF	TGTGCCAGCTCCCCCCTGCCGGGACTAGCGGCGGCAGTCCGCCCCGGGGAGCTGTTTTTT
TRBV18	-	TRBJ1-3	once	CASSPVGLSGNTIYF	TGTGCCAGCTCACCAGTAGGACTCTCTGGAAACACCATATATTTT